Following are 9 T cell receptor beta chains from one sample sequenced in a study of post-analysis software for immune sequencing data. General observations from the study: The study found TRBV5-6, TRBV5-1 and TRBV20-1 among a few TRBV segments more frequent in patients than controls.

The antigens these receptors bind are not known. Unique molecular identifiers were carried by the TCR beta cDNA libraries. TCRdb reprocessed the PCR reads via MiXCR and lists one record per CDR3 protein. The table includes roughly 600,000 distinct CDR3 sequences, 44% detected once. The sequenced material came from blood. All receptors derive from a girl between 10 and 17 years old with multiple sclerosis.

The rearrangement links TRBV5-1 to TRBJ2-5; the D gene could be TRBD1 or TRBD2 (5 bases each). The DNA end favors TRBJ2-7, so the J call may be wrong. This CDR3 region has 16 residues. Per the germline V gene, CDR1 is SGHRS and CDR2 is YFSETQ. The CDR3 DNA is TGCGCCAGCAGTCAAGCCCCGAGGGGAGTAGGCTGCGAGCAGTACTTC. It yields the protein CASSQAPRGVGCEQYF.

This chain joins TRBV2 and TRBJ2-1; a possible D gene is TRBD2 (6 bases). The CDR3 runs 15 residues. In germline, CDR1 is SNHLY, CDR2 FYNNEI. Between the trimmed V and J ends, which lost 1 base and 3 bases, there was a span of 10 bases. CDR3 loop: CASSEERAGYNEQFF. Here the CDR3 DNA reads TGTGCCAGCAGTGAAGAGCGGGCCGGCTACAATGAGCAGTTCTTC.

In this sample, this clonotype turned up a few times. The chain combines TRBV20-1 with TRBJ1-4; D gene ambiguous. Trimming took off 3 bases at V and 5 bases at J, with 10 bases between the two ends. CDR1 and CDR2 (germline): DFQATT, SNEGSKA (reference sequence). This CDR3 spans 13 amino acids. The CDR3 nucleotides read TGCAGTGCTAGTGTGAGGTCAAATGAAAAACTGTTTTTT. It is translated as CSASVRSNEKLFF.

Only a few counts were recorded for this clonotype. This chain links TRBV7-8 with TRBJ2-1, with D maybe TRBD2 (6 bases). This CDR3 is 16 amino acids long. Germline V gene data show CDR1 as SGHVS and CDR2 as FQNEAQ. Trimming cost V 1 base and J 6 bases, with 16 bases left between them. CDR3 bases: TGTGCCAGCAGCTTAGTAATGAGTAGCGGTGCCAATGAGCAGTTCTTC. It encodes CASSLVMSSGANEQFF.

This clonotype was counted once. J is TRBJ2-1 and V is TRBV20-1; no clear D gene. The V gene lost 3 bases and the J gene lost 9 bases, with 18 bases spanning the gap. CDR3 length equals 14 residues. Germline loops: CDR1 DFQATT, CDR2 SNEGSKA (reference sequence). The CDR3 here is CSASLPPRLSEQFF. Written as DNA, the CDR3 is TGCAGTGCTAGCCTTCCCCCTAGGCTCTCTGAGCAGTTCTTC.

The genes are TRBV19 and TRBJ1-5, with TRBD1 as a possible D gene (6 bases). The CDR3 runs to 14 residues. Deletions cut 6 bases from V and 0 bases from J, with 9 bases between. Germline CDR1 reads LNHDA; CDR2 reads SQIVND (reference sequence). The CDR3 nucleotides are TGTGCCAGTAGGCAGACAGGTAGCAATCAGCCCCAGCATTTT. Its protein product is CASRQTGSNQPQHF.

The CDR3 here is CASSFRGRGVDIQYF. CDR3 nucleotides: TGTGCCAGCAGTTTCCGAGGCCGGGGTGTCGACATTCAGTACTTC. This sequence joins TRBV27 and TRBJ2-4, with D possibly being TRBD2 (5 bases). The V and J ends lost 3 bases and 8 bases respectively, with 17 bases between them. Germline V gene lookup returns CDR1 MNHEY and CDR2 SMNVEV (reference sequence). The CDR3 contains 15 residues.

V and J are TRBV12-3 or TRBV12-4 and TRBJ2-1, with D maybe TRBD1 (5 bases). With 6 bases removed from V and 7 bases from J, the gap between germline ends came to 10 bases. This CDR3 is built from 12 residues. The CDR3 sequence: CASSPGFNEQFF. CDR3 nucleotides: TGTGCCAGCAGCCCAGGGTTTAATGAGCAGTTCTTC.

The chain is built from TRBV12-3 or TRBV12-4 and TRBJ1-2; maybe TRBD1 (5 bases). The CDR3 has 15 amino acids. V dropped 2 bases and J dropped 2 bases, with 12 bases sitting between them. Here the CDR3 reads CASSLSGEANYGYTF. The DNA of the CDR3 is TGTGCCAGCAGTTTATCGGGGGAAGCAAACTATGGCTACACCTTC.